This T cell receptor (beta chain) was recorded in a study of cytomegalovirus exposure and HLA in healthy donors (TCRdb year 2017). Study-level background: According to a later analysis, the 100 to 150 validation repertoires were produced on the same platform as the roughly 600 repertoires of the first cohort. The study aimed to test whether cataloging public T cell receptors could reveal signatures of past pathogen exposure. In addition to the first cohort of roughly 670 subjects, a separate validation cohort of 120 different subjects was used. To predict cytomegalovirus infection status, the study combined high-throughput TCR immunosequencing, statistical association of individual TCRs with disease status, and machine learning. Broader findings and caveats from the paper: Subsequent analysis determined that TCRs grouped into clusters in the first cohort also showed a tendency toward co-occurrence across the 120 or so validation repertoires, and approximately 94% of cluster scores exceeded 0. The study listed 150 to 200 TCR beta chains as associated with cytomegalovirus. Cytomegalovirus status was reported to be diagnosed by the classifier with high specificity and sensitivity in both the original and validation cohorts. Most TCR sequences were seen in very few donors, while some public TCRs were found in many individuals. Three of the identified cytomegalovirus-associated TCR beta chains were confirmed in vitro to be specific for cytomegalovirus antigens. A later analysis had no HLA typing for the validation cohort, so co-occurrence there was scored across all 130 or so repertoires. The authors suggested that the approach could potentially be generalized to other disease states and immunological phenotypes.

The CDR3 measures 14 amino acids from cysteine to phenylalanine. Only the CDR3 DNA is retained, 42 bases long and in frame from the first base. The CDR1 and CDR2 encoded by the germline V gene are SGHTA and FQGNSA. V drops 5 bases and J drops 5 bases, leaving 14 bases in between. The method behind the library was the immunoSEQ multiplex PCR assay. The authors processed their data as follows. A statistical classification framework was built to diagnose cytomegalovirus status from the catalog of TCR beta chain sequences. The table was pulled from immuneACCESS by TCRdb, which kept in-frame rearrangements only. Such tables lose some clones; where checked, under half of the loss comes from unresolved V genes, and the rest has no known cause. The DNA gave D and trimming, while V, J and clone size come from that table. The sample table shows about 180,000 clones, and about nine tenths are seen once. The ten most abundant clones make up roughly 2.6% of the sample.

To note about this clone: The antigen it recognizes is unknown. No much larger clone is present one base from it, and per-base qualities are unavailable.

The donors were included in the validation cohort of around 120 subjects, a group kept apart from the roughly 670-subject first cohort. This receptor chain uses TRBV7-2 and TRBJ2-3; D gene: possibly TRBD2, on 6 matching bases. The source of this sequence is a man between 18 and 35 years old in good health and CMV-seropositive. Sequenced input: PBMCs. The DNA sequence is given as TGTGCCAGCAGCCAACCGGGAGAGTTAGATACGCAGTATTTT. Its translation is CASSQPGELDTQYF.